The 22 T cell receptor beta chains below come from one sample, sequenced in a study of blood T cell repertoires in COVID-19. The method was immunoSEQ multiplex PCR; TCRdb's version includes in-frame clones alone and lacks a portion of them. The table shows around 190,000 clones, with 65% to 80% occurring only once. Sample: peripheral blood. These receptors were collected from a woman aged 50 to 65 with acute or convalescent COVID-19.

This clone was seen ten or more times. The rearrangement uses TRBV7-2 and TRBJ2-2; a weak D match, TRBD1 (6 bases). The germline gives CDR1 SGHTA, CDR2 FQGNSA. V lost 4 bases, J lost 3 bases, and 15 bases lay in between. The CDR3 is 16 residues long. CDR3 amino acids: CASSSTGQPYTGELFF. As DNA, the CDR3 is TGTGCCAGCAGCTCCACCGGACAGCCTTACACCGGGGAGCTGTTTTTT.

This clone was counted a single time. The chain has TRBV19 and TRBJ1-1; no clear D. Trimming removed 2 bases from V and 0 bases from J, with 7 bases in between. The germline V gene encodes CDR1 LNHDA and CDR2 SQIVND (reference sequence). CDR3 length: 14 amino acids. CDR3 nucleotide sequence: TGTGCCAGTAGTATAAACAGAATGAACACTGAAGCTTTCTTT. Translation gives CASSINRMNTEAFF.

The V and J genes are TRBV7-2 and TRBJ2-7; tentatively, D is TRBD1 (6 bases). V lost 4 bases and J 6 bases, leaving 13 bases between the germline ends. The CDR3 spans 13 residues. Germline V lookup: CDR1 SGHTA, CDR2 FQGNSA. CDR3 DNA sequence: TGTGCCAGCAGCTCAACCAGGGACACCGAGCAGTACTTC. Amino acids: CASSSTRDTEQYF. Variable domain in full (rest from reference TRBV7-2 and TRBJ2-7): GAGVSQSPSNKVTEKGKDVELRCDPISGHTALYWYRQSLGQGLEFLIYFQGNSAPDKSGLPSDRFSAERTGGSVSTLTIQRTQQEDSAVYLCASSSTRDTEQYFGPGTRLTVT.

The V and J genes are TRBV18 and TRBJ2-1, with 9 nucleotides matching TRBD1. CDR1 and CDR2 from the germline V gene are KGHSH and LQKENI. Trimming at V came to 3 bases and at J to 6 bases, leaving 6 bases not matched to a gene. The CDR3 runs 15 residues. The CDR3 nucleotides read TGTGCCAGCTCACCTATGGACAGGGGCCTCAATGAGCAGTTCTTC. Its protein product is CASSPMDRGLNEQFF.

This clone was counted ten times or more. At the DNA level, this CDR3 is encoded by other sequences in the same sample as well. The chain combines TRBV7-2 with TRBJ1-5; tentative D call: TRBD1 (6 bases). In germline, CDR1 is SGHTA, CDR2 FQGNSA. CDR3 length: 14 residues. The V and J ends lost 3 bases and 6 bases respectively, with 12 bases between them. CDR3 sequence: CASSFGGGGQPQHF. The CDR3 DNA reads as TGTGCCAGCAGCTTTGGAGGGGGGGGTCAGCCCCAGCATTTT.

The V gene is TRBV19, the J gene TRBJ1-1, with D unclear. The CDR3 is made up of 13 amino acids. The V gene lost 6 bases and the J gene lost 5 bases, with 13 bases spanning the gap. Looked up from germline, CDR1 is LNHDA and CDR2 is SQIVND (reference sequence). The CDR3, as DNA: TGTGCCAGTAGCTACAGTGGAGGGACTGAAGCTTTCTTT. This translates into CASSYSGGTEAFF.

The chain recombines TRBV5-1 with TRBJ2-7, with D possibly matching TRBD1 (6 bases). This CDR3 has 14 residues. Germline V gene sequence: CDR1 SGHRS, CDR2 YFSETQ. Trimming removed 2 bases from V and 3 bases from J, with 12 bases in between. CDR3 region: CASSFGQSIYEQYF. CDR3 bases: TGCGCCAGCAGCTTTGGACAGTCCATCTACGAGCAGTACTTC.

The chain carries TRBV19 and TRBJ1-4; D call uncertain. The CDR3 runs to 12 residues. V was clipped by 3 bases and J by 7 bases, with 6 bases between them. The germline CDR1 and CDR2 sequences are LNHDA and SQIVND (reference sequence). CDR3 nucleotides: TGTGCCAGTAGTATTAGTCGTGAAAAACTGTTTTTT. It encodes CASSISREKLFF. The full variable domain, completed using reference TRBV19 and TRBJ1-4, is DGGITQSPKYLFRKEGQNVTLSCEQNLNHDAMYWYRQDPGQGLRLIYYSQIVNDFQKGDIAEGYSVSREKKESFPLTVTSAQKNPTAFYLCASSISREKLFFGSGTQLSVL.

The rearrangement joins TRBV4-3 to TRBJ2-7; D may be TRBD1 (5 bases). Looked up from germline, CDR1 is LGHNA and CDR2 is YSLEER. The CDR3 contains 13 residues. Trimming pared 0 bases from V and 5 bases from J, leaving 8 bases between. In DNA form, the CDR3 reads TGCGCCAGCAGCCAAGATCCCAGGGACGAGCAGTACTTC. Protein product: CASSQDPRDEQYF.

J is TRBJ2-1 and V is TRBV6-5; D is ambiguous. Trimming left V 9 bases short and J 5 bases short, with 8 bases between. The CDR3 loop spans 11 amino acids. The germline V gene has CDR1 MNHEY and CDR2 SVGAGI. CDR3 nucleotides: TGTGCCAGTTACGAGAACAATGAGCAGTTCTTC. Translated: CASYENNEQFF.

This sequence joins TRBV7-2 and TRBJ1-5; TRBD1 matches 10 bases. Trimming at V came to 1 base and at J to 9 bases, leaving 6 bases not matched to a gene. There are 15 residues in the CDR3. Per germline, CDR1 SGHTA and CDR2 FQGNSA. DNA of the CDR3: TGTGCCAGCAGCTTAGGGACAGGGGGATTGGTGCCCCAGCATTTT. It specifies CASSLGTGGLVPQHF.

J is TRBJ2-6 and V is TRBV14; D may be TRBD1 (6 bases). This CDR3 has 18 amino acids. CDR1 is SGHDN and CDR2 is FVKESK in the germline V gene. The V gene lost 1 base and the J gene lost 1 base, with 14 bases spanning the gap. DNA of the CDR3: TGTGCCAGCAGCCAAGCGGGACAAGTAAAATCTGGGGCCAACGTCCTGACTTTC. It specifies CASSQAGQVKSGANVLTF.

The rearrangement joins TRBV28 to TRBJ2-2, with TRBD1 matching 10 bases. V gave up 5 bases and J gave up 12 bases; unmatched junction bases: 30. The CDR3 has 21 residues. CDR1 is MDHEN, CDR2 SYDVKM, per germline. The DNA of the CDR3 is TGTGCCAGCAGTCCCACTGGGACAGGGGACTTGAAGCGACCGACTTATGGGCAGCTGTTTTTT. It specifies CASSPTGTGDLKRPTYGQLFF.

The chain combines TRBV7-2 with TRBJ2-1; D remains ambiguous. With 5 bases removed from V and 16 bases from J, the gap between germline ends came to 15 bases. The CDR3 is made up of 11 amino acids. Germline V gene sequence: CDR1 SGHTA, CDR2 FQGNSA. The CDR3, as DNA: TGTGCCAGCAGCCAAACACCACAATATTTCTTC. It specifies CASSQTPQYFF.

This chain uses TRBV7-2 with TRBJ2-5; D uncertain. This CDR3 contains 14 residues. Germline CDR1 SGHTA, CDR2 FQGNSA. V was cut by 5 bases and J by 4 bases, with 14 bases left in between. The CDR3 nucleotides read TGTGCCAGCAGCCCCCACCCCCCCAGAGAGACCCAGTACTTC. This encodes CASSPHPPRETQYF.

The chain employs TRBV6-5 and TRBJ2-5; a possible D gene is TRBD1 (6 bases). CDR3 length equals 15 residues. V dropped 5 bases and J dropped 5 bases, with 18 bases sitting between them. CDR1 MNHEY and CDR2 SVGAGI come from the germline V gene. The CDR3 is CASSNLGAPGETQYF. The CDR3 bases are TGTGCCAGCAGTAACTTGGGGGCGCCGGGGGAGACCCAGTACTTC.

This clone has only one observation. V and J are TRBV6-2 or TRBV6-3 and TRBJ2-5; 10 bases line up with TRBD1. V was pared by 4 bases and J by 5 bases, with 10 bases of the junction left unmatched. Germline V CDR1 and CDR2: MNHEY, SVGEGT. This CDR3 spans 16 amino acids. This chain's CDR3 is CASSSPGTGVRETQYF. The DNA of the CDR3 is TGTGCCAGCAGTTCTCCCGGGACAGGGGTCCGCGAGACCCAGTACTTC.

The chain couples TRBV7-7 to TRBJ2-2, with 14 bases fitting TRBD2. CDR1 is SSHAT and CDR2 is FNYEAQ in the germline V gene (reference sequence). The CDR3 covers 16 residues. Trimming cost V 5 bases and J 7 bases; bases outside gene matches: 6. CDR3 DNA: TGTGCCAGCAGCCCCTCGGGACTAGCGGGAGTCGGGGAGCTGTTTTTT. It yields the protein CASSPSGLAGVGELFF.

This clone was observed at least ten times. The gene calls are TRBV7-6 and TRBJ1-5; TRBD1 is a possible D gene (5 bases). CDR3 length: 19 residues. Per the germline V gene, CDR1 is SGHVS and CDR2 is FNYEAQ. Trimming removed 4 bases from V and 2 bases from J, with 24 bases in between. The CDR3 region is CASSSPRGSGEGRNQPQHF. The CDR3 DNA is TGTGCCAGCAGCTCACCCCGGGGCAGCGGGGAGGGACGCAATCAGCCCCAGCATTTT.

This chain links TRBV30 with TRBJ2-3, with 8 nucleotides matching TRBD1. Germline loops: CDR1 GTSNPN, CDR2 SVGIG (reference sequence). The CDR3 totals 15 residues. After removal of 1 base from V and 4 bases from J, the junction contained 7 bases not matched to a gene. CDR3 bases: TGTGCCTGGAGTGACTGGGCAGGGGGCGCAGATACGCAGTATTTT. This codes for CAWSDWAGGADTQYF.

DNA of the CDR3: TGTGCCAGCAGTCTACAGGGGGCAACTAACTATGGCTACACCTTC. Translation: CASSLQGATNYGYTF. The chain has TRBV6-5 and TRBJ1-2; 9 nucleotides match TRBD1. The CDR3 has 15 amino acids. Trimming cost V 5 bases and J 0 bases; bases outside gene matches: 4. CDR1 and CDR2 (germline): MNHEY, SVGAGI.

The rearrangement uses TRBV20-1 and TRBJ1-2; D ambiguous. This CDR3 comprises 11 residues. V was shortened by 3 bases and J by 4 bases, with 6 bases between the two germline ends. Germline V gene lookup returns CDR1 DFQATT and CDR2 SNEGSKA (reference sequence). CDR3 sequence reads: CSASVGYGYTF. CDR3 DNA: TGCAGTGCTAGCGTCGGCTATGGCTACACCTTC.